This T cell receptor (beta chain) is drawn from a study of patients and donors after allogeneic stem cell transplantation. TCRdb called the RT-PCR reads again in MiXCR, with one record for every CDR3 protein. The sample lists 920,000 or so distinct CDR3 sequences, roughly 18% seen once, with around 6% in the top ten. The germline V gene has CDR1 SGHVS and CDR2 FQNEAQ. The CDR3 length is 15 residues. The V end lost 3 bases, the J end lost 6 bases, and 15 bases lay between the germline ends. Sequenced input: blood, either unsorted or a sorted T cell fraction (not recorded which). The chain uses TRBV7-8 and TRBJ2-1, with D maybe TRBD2 (5 bases). The origin of this receptor is a human donor who was either an allogeneic HSCT recipient or a stem cell or donor lymphocyte infusion donor (not recorded which). It is not recorded whose cells these are; they may come from a transplant donor. In DNA form, the CDR3 reads TGTGCCAGCAGCTTCTCGCGGGCTAAGAGCAATGAGCAGTTCTTC. Amino acids: CASSFSRAKSNEQFF.